A selection of T cell receptor beta chains follows, all from one sample in a study of shared clonotypes between healthy human individuals. Method: immunoSEQ multiplex PCR; TCRdb's copy keeps in-frame clones and lacks some. The sample lists around 2,000,000 clones; roughly 94% were seen once. The sample was naive CD8+ T cells sorted from blood. These receptors were collected from a young man in good health. The CDR3 runs from the conserved cysteine through the conserved F or W. A D gene is named only where the DNA matches it firmly. Rows give clone size only sometimes, using once, few, many, or a class for an expanded clone.

v_call	clone_size	j_call	d_call	cdr3_aa	cdr3_nt
TRBV19	-	TRBJ2-7	TRBD1	CASSPGQANYEQYF	TGTGCCAGTAGTCCGGGACAGGCGAACTACGAGCAGTACTTC
TRBV9	-	TRBJ2-3	-	CASSANPGASTDTQYF	TGTGCCAGCAGCGCTAACCCGGGGGCCAGCACAGATACGCAGTATTTT
TRBV27	-	TRBJ2-2	-	CASSPGVTGELFF	TGTGCCAGCAGTCCAGGAGTCACCGGGGAGCTGTTTTTT
TRBV7-9	-	TRBJ2-5	TRBD2	CASSLAGGLQETQYF	TGTGCCAGCAGCCTAGCGGGGGGACTTCAAGAGACCCAGTACTTC
TRBV28	-	TRBJ1-4	-	CASSLISNEKLFF	TGTGCCAGCAGTTTAATCTCTAATGAAAAACTGTTTTTT
TRBV9	-	TRBJ2-2	TRBD1	CASSVGATGGNTGELFF	TGTGCCAGCAGCGTAGGCGCGACAGGGGGAAACACCGGGGAGCTGTTTTTT
TRBV4-3	-	TRBJ2-3	-	CASSQVERSTDTQYF	TGCGCCAGCAGCCAAGTCGAGCGGTCAACAGATACGCAGTATTTT
TRBV2	-	TRBJ2-3	-	CASGWGRLEGAKSSTDTQYF	TGTGCCAGCGGGTGGGGACGACTTGAGGGAGCAAAATCTAGCACAGATACGCAGTATTTT
TRBV11-2	-	TRBJ2-2	-	CASSFGVTTGELFF	TGTGCCAGCAGCTTTGGAGTAACCACCGGGGAGCTGTTTTTT
TRBV9	-	TRBJ2-7	-	CASSPPSGHSYEQYF	TGTGCCAGCAGCCCCCCCTCGGGCCATTCCTACGAGCAGTACTTC
TRBV6-6	-	TRBJ1-1	-	CASSYGVEGMNTEAFF	TGTGCCAGCAGTTACGGGGTGGAAGGGATGAACACTGAAGCTTTCTTT
TRBV7-9	-	TRBJ1-3	TRBD1	CASSTWDRSGNTIYF	TGTGCCAGCAGCACGTGGGACAGGTCTGGAAACACCATATATTTT
TRBV28	-	TRBJ1-1	-	CASSFDSRGGGTEAFF	TGTGCCAGCAGTTTCGATTCGAGGGGAGGAGGCACTGAAGCTTTCTTT
TRBV13	-	TRBJ2-7	-	CASSFQRAYEQYF	TGTGCCAGCAGCTTCCAGCGGGCCTACGAGCAGTACTTC
TRBV5-4	-	TRBJ2-7	TRBD2	CASSSSGTYEQYF	TGTGCCAGCAGCTCTAGCGGGACCTACGAGCAGTACTTC
TRBV7-9	-	TRBJ2-5	-	CASTVDHF	TGTGCCAGCACCGTGGACCACTTC
TRBV4-1	-	TRBJ2-3	-	CASSPSFSTDTQYF	TGCGCCAGCAGCCCCTCGTTTAGCACAGATACGCAGTATTTT
TRBV6-5	-	TRBJ2-3	TRBD1	CASSYSGQGTQYF	TGTGCCAGCAGTTACTCCGGACAGGGGACGCAGTATTTT
TRBV7-3	-	TRBJ2-5	TRBD2	CASSPTSGPETQYF	TGTGCCAGCAGCCCGACTAGCGGCCCAGAGACCCAGTACTTC
TRBV6-5	few	TRBJ1-1	-	CASSYSEGDTEAFF	TGTGCCAGCAGTTATTCGGAGGGGGACACTGAAGCTTTCTTT